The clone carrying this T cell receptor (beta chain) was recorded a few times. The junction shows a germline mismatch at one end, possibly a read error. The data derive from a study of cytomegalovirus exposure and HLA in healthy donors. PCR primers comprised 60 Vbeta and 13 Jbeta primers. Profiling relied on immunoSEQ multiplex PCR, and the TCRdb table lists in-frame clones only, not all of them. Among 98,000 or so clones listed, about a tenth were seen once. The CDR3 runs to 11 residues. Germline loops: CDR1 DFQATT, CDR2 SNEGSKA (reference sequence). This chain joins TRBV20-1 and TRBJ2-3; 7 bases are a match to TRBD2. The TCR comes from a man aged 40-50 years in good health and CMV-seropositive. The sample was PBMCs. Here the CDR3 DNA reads TGTCGGGGGGAGGCGGTAGATACGCAGTATTTT. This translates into CRGEAVDTQYF.